Listed below are T cell receptor beta chains from one sample, sequenced in a study of blood T cell repertoires in COVID-19. Using immunoSEQ multiplex PCR, the repertoire was profiled, and TCRdb retains in-frame clones only, with some absent. This table holds about 190,000 clones, around 90% found once. The source material was peripheral blood. The receptor source for this set is a middle-aged man with acute or convalescent COVID-19. Each CDR3 is given with its conserved first and last residue. Each record gives: D gene, CDR3 length, J gene, V gene, clone size, CDR3 DNA, CDR3 protein. The D gene is left open where the match is weak. Clone size is shown for a subset of rows, as once, few, many or a class of expanded clone.

TRBD2 | 15 | TRBJ2-7 | TRBV6-2/TRBV6-3 | NA | TGTGCCAGCAGTTTCCGGACTAGCGGGGGCTACGAGCAGTACTTC | CASSFRTSGGYEQYF
NA | 15 | TRBJ1-2 | TRBV11-2 | NA | TGTGCCAGCAGCGCATATATAGACACCAACTATGGCTACACCTTC | CASSAYIDTNYGYTF
NA | 14 | TRBJ2-7 | TRBV19 | NA | TGTGCCAGTAGTCCTCGGGTAGGGGGCTACGAGCAGTACTTC | CASSPRVGGYEQYF
NA | 14 | TRBJ2-5 | TRBV7-8 | NA | TGTGCCAGCAGCTCCGGACTGTTCCAAGAGACCCAGTACTTC | CASSSGLFQETQYF
NA | 14 | TRBJ2-7 | TRBV5-1 | NA | TGCGCCAGCAGCCGGACTACAAGCTCCTACGAGCAGTACTTC | CASSRTTSSYEQYF
TRBD1 | 14 | TRBJ1-1 | TRBV30 | NA | TGTGCCTGGAGTCTATTGACAGGGGGCACTGAAGCTTTCTTT | CAWSLLTGGTEAFF
NA | 14 | TRBJ1-5 | TRBV2 | NA | TGTGCCAGCAGCGGGGAGGGAGGCAATCAGCCCCAGCATTTT | CASSGEGGNQPQHF
NA | 13 | TRBJ2-3 | TRBV5-1 | NA | TGCGCCAGCAGCTACCAGAGCACAGATACGCAGTATTTT | CASSYQSTDTQYF
TRBD2 | 13 | TRBJ2-7 | TRBV19 | NA | TGTGCCAGTAGTATAGTTCCGGGGGGCGAGCAGTACTTC | CASSIVPGGEQYF
TRBD1 | 15 | TRBJ2-5 | TRBV7-2 | few | TGTGCCAGCAGCTTAGTGGACAGGGCTCAAGAGACCCAGTACTTC | CASSLVDRAQETQYF
NA | 14 | TRBJ1-2 | TRBV13 | NA | TGTGCCAGCAGCTTAGGTAGTCCTAACTATGGCTACACCTTC | CASSLGSPNYGYTF
TRBD2 | 15 | TRBJ2-1 | TRBV29-1 | NA | TGCAGCGTTGAAGGCGGGAGCGGGGGGGCAAGTGAGCAGTTCTTC | CSVEGGSGGASEQFF
TRBD2 | 16 | TRBJ2-2 | TRBV9 | NA | TGTGCCAGCAGCGTAGTAGCGGGGGGCTCCACCGGGGAGCTGTTTTTT | CASSVVAGGSTGELFF
TRBD1 | 13 | TRBJ1-2 | TRBV20-1 | NA | TGCAGTGCTAGTGGGACAGGGGGCAATGGCTACACCTTC | CSASGTGGNGYTF